Detailed here is one T cell receptor beta chain. The data stem from a study of patients and donors after allogeneic stem cell transplantation. TCRdb re-called the RT-PCR reads through MiXCR, storing one row per CDR3 protein. This table holds more than 850,000 distinct CDR3 sequences, roughly 18% found once. The CDR3 loop spans 16 amino acids. V lost 4 bases to trimming and J lost 1 base, with 17 bases between them. Germline assignment: CDR1 SGDLS and CDR2 YYNGEE. The chain combines TRBV9 with TRBJ2-5, with D possibly matching TRBD2 (6 bases). What was sequenced was blood, either unsorted or a sorted T cell fraction (not recorded which). The TCR comes from a human donor who was either an allogeneic HSCT recipient or a stem cell or donor lymphocyte infusion donor (not recorded which). It is not recorded whose cells these are; they may come from a transplant donor. The CDR3 sequence is CASSLGGAVTQETQYF. CDR3 nucleotide sequence: TGTGCCAGCAGCCTGGGCGGGGCGGTAACCCAAGAGACCCAGTACTTC.